In its sample, the clone carrying this T cell receptor beta chain was seen many times. The data are from a study of T cells in Graves' hyperthyroidism and ophthalmopathy. The CDR3 has 13 amino acids. CDR1 is DFQATT, CDR2 SNEGSKA, per germline (reference sequence). Trimming stripped 3 bases from V and 0 bases from J, with 8 bases between. From RNA transcripts, TCR beta CDR3 regions were amplified. RT-PCR in the first round (using the HTBI primer set) targeted the TCR CDR3. TCRdb re-derived calls from the multiplex PCR reads in MiXCR, one entry per CDR3 protein. Altogether about 400,000 distinct CDR3 sequences are present, approximately 14% being singletons, with the ten largest covering roughly a quarter.

The sequencing sample was made of blood. The chain couples TRBV20-1 to TRBJ1-1; D is unresolved. The receptor was derived from a woman aged 18-35 years with Graves' hyperthyroidism that later progressed to Graves' ophthalmopathy. The CDR3 region is CSASRIVNTEAFF. The CDR3 DNA is TGCAGTGCTAGCCGGATAGTGAACACTGAAGCTTTCTTT.